The clone carrying this T cell receptor (beta chain) has only one observation. This sample includes further DNA sequences coding for the same CDR3. The table came from immunoSEQ multiplex PCR; TCRdb's copy has only in-frame clones and leaves some out. The sample lists under 250,000 clones; roughly 85% were seen once. This specimen belongs to a study of blood T cell repertoires in COVID-19. Background on the study: Samples representing acute and convalescent COVID-19 were sourced from the United States, Italy and Spain. T cells, B-cell-depleted T cells, or PBMCs provided the cDNA or gDNA that served as material.

The CDR3 length is 11 residues. Germline values: CDR1 DFQATT, CDR2 SNEGSKA (reference sequence). Trimming shortened V by 6 bases and J by 1 base, and 6 bases separated the two germline ends. Sample: peripheral blood. This receptor was taken from a woman in her thirties or forties with active or convalescent COVID-19. The V and J genes are TRBV20-1 and TRBJ1-1, with a tentative D call TRBD1 (6 bases). The CDR3 loop is CSAGGNTEAFF. The CDR3 nucleotides are TGCAGTGCAGGGGGGAACACTGAAGCTTTCTTT.